The T cell receptor beta chain described here comes from a study of T cells in Graves' hyperthyroidism and ophthalmopathy. What was amplified from RNA transcripts were TCR beta CDR3 regions. During a first-round RT-PCR of the TCR CDR3, the HTBI primer set was used. TCRdb ran MiXCR on the multiplex PCR reads and lists one entry per CDR3 protein. The table records roughly 380,000 distinct CDR3 sequences, approximately 13% of them present only once. There are 16 residues in the CDR3. The germline V gene has CDR1 LNHNV and CDR2 YYDKDF (reference sequence). V trimming: 2 bases; J trimming: 6 bases; junction bases outside the gene matches: 10.

The sample was blood. The rearrangement joins TRBV15 to TRBJ1-5, with 7 bases identical to TRBD1. The sequence was obtained from a woman in her sixties or seventies with Graves' hyperthyroidism. CDR3 amino acids: CATSRQTGWVGQPQHF. In DNA form, the CDR3 reads TGTGCCACCAGCAGACAGACAGGGTGGGTAGGTCAGCCCCAGCATTTT.